This T cell receptor beta chain was recorded in a study of T-cell memory formation after mild COVID-19. About the research overall: Clusters of TCRs were largely donor specific.

The CDR3 spans 18 residues. Trimming took 5 bases from V and 3 from J; bases not matched to a gene: 13. This clonotype was counted ten times or more. Antigen specificity is unknown. TCRdb analysed the 5' RACE reads with MiXCR anew, one entry per CDR3 protein. The data hold tens of thousands of distinct CDR3 sequences, with 6.1% observed a single time. Overall study results and limits: Cross-reactive memory apparently joined, as some responding clones appeared in pre-infection memory. CD4/CD8 balance characterized clones contracting day 15 to 85, and CD4+ skew characterized later expanders. CD4+ contracting clones lay mainly in CM and EM, CD8+ ones in EMRA.

This TCR derives from an adult who had mild COVID-19 (a few samples of this study predate the infection). Cell type and time point are not known. The sequenced sample was PBMCs or a T cell subset sorted from them (not recorded which). This chain uses TRBV12-3 or TRBV12-4 with TRBJ1-1, with TRBD1 identical over 12 bases. CDR3 nucleotide sequence: TGTGCCAGCAGTCCGACTATGGGACAGGGGGCAGGGGACACTGAAGCTTTCTTT. Encoded protein: CASSPTMGQGAGDTEAFF.